The clone carrying this TCR beta chain was observed a handful of times. The antigen is not known. This sample stems from a study of T-cell reconstitution after alpha-beta-depleted transplantation in children. Study results and limitations: Among T cells one year after transplant, newly produced cells accounted for most counts and diversity. There were reportedly several hundred expanded graft clones from which alpha-beta T cells came about two months after transplant.

Unique molecular identifiers were incorporated during preparation of the TCRbeta library. Using its own MiXCR run on the PCR reads, TCRdb lists one record per CDR3 protein. The profile shows approximately 800,000 distinct CDR3 sequences, 16% of them singletons. The starting material was PBMCs, mostly from graft donor cells, obtained 360 days after TCRalphabeta/CD19-depleted stem cell transplant. This receptor was taken from a male patient between 5 and 17 years old who had a stem cell transplant for acute lymphoblastic leukemia, so the T cells may come from the graft donor.

This chain's CDR3 is CASSLRLATTDTQYF. The DNA of the CDR3 is TGTGCCAGCAGTTTGAGACTAGCGACCACAGATACGCAGTATTTT. J is TRBJ2-3 and V is TRBV27, with 8 positions matching TRBD2. Germline loops: CDR1 MNHEY, CDR2 SMNVEV (reference sequence). CDR3 size: 15 residues. The J segment lost 2 bases and the V segment lost 3 bases, leaving 4 bases of the junction unmatched.